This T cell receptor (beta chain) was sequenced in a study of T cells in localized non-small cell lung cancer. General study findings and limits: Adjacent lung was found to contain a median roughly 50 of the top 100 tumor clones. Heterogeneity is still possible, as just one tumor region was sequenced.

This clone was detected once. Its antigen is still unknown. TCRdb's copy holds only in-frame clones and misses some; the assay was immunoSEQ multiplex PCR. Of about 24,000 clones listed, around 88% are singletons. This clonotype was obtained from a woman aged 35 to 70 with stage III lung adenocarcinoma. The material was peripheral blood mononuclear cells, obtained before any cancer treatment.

The CDR3 spells CASNLGRTDTQYF. The DNA of the CDR3 is TGTGCCAGCAACCTAGGTCGCACAGATACGCAGTATTTT. The chain carries TRBV7-9 and TRBJ2-3; no reliable D call. The V end lost 7 bases, the J end lost 1 base, and 9 bases lay between the germline ends. Germline V gene data show CDR1 as SEHNR and CDR2 as FQNEAQ (reference sequence). The CDR3 contains 13 residues.